One and the same sample provided the 14 T cell receptor beta chains below, sequenced in a study of glioma-infiltrating T cells after dendritic cell vaccination. Sample time point: after dendritic cell vaccination, including at tumor progression/relapse. Sequenced by immunoSEQ multiplex PCR; TCRdb stores in-frame clones only, minus some. The sample carries tens of thousands of clones, approximately 91% recorded once. The sample consisted of blood, taken after dendritic cell vaccination. These receptors all come from a human donor with glioblastoma.

The chain uses TRBV5-4 and TRBJ2-1; tentative D call: TRBD1 (5 bases). CDR1 and CDR2 from the germline V gene are SGHNT and YYREEE (reference sequence). V shed 0 bases and J shed 8 bases, with 15 bases lying between them. The CDR3 is 15 amino acids. The CDR3 DNA reads as TGTGCCAGCAGCTTGGGGACAACAGAGTGGGATGAGCAGTTCTTC. Amino acid sequence: CASSLGTTEWDEQFF.

The chain recombines TRBV9 with TRBJ1-2, with D possibly matching TRBD1 (5 bases). The V end was cut by 3 bases, the J end by 5 bases, with 26 bases between. Germline loops: CDR1 SGDLS, CDR2 YYNGEE. The length of the CDR3 is 18 residues. CDR3 protein: CASSARSPGGARTYGYTF. DNA for the CDR3: TGTGCCAGCAGCGCTAGGTCTCCAGGTGGGGCCCGAACATATGGCTACACCTTC.

The V gene is TRBV6-5, the J gene TRBJ2-5, with 7 bases aligning to TRBD2. The CDR3 loop spans 14 amino acids. Germline CDR1 MNHEY, CDR2 SVGAGI. Trimming at V came to 6 bases and at J to 2 bases, leaving 6 bases not matched to a gene. The CDR3 sequence is CASRPTSRQETQYF. In nucleotides, the CDR3 is TGTGCCAGCAGGCCGACTAGCCGGCAAGAGACCCAGTACTTC.

With respect to this clone: The sample carries other DNA sequences with the same CDR3. The chain links TRBV9 to TRBJ1-2; D unclear. From germline, CDR1 is SGDLS and CDR2 YYNGEE. The CDR3 runs 13 residues. V lost 2 bases and J lost 8, with 13 bases in between. CDR3 protein: CASSVLDGGGYTF. CDR3 nucleotide sequence: TGTGCCAGCAGCGTTCTGGACGGAGGCGGCTACACCTTC.

The chain joins TRBV4-2 to TRBJ2-1; a possible D gene is TRBD1 (5 bases). The germline gives CDR1 LGHNA, CDR2 YNFKEQ. The germline V and J ends were trimmed by 0 bases and 4 bases, with 19 bases remaining between them. The CDR3 is 18 amino acids. This chain's CDR3 is CASSQETDTSKGYNEQFF. The CDR3 DNA follows: TGTGCCAGCAGCCAAGAAACAGACACCTCTAAGGGGTACAATGAGCAGTTCTTC.

The CDR3 loop reads CASSGPDGYTF. The CDR3 nucleotides are TGTGCCAGCAGCGGTCCAGATGGCTACACCTTC. This chain links TRBV9 with TRBJ1-2; D is unclear. Germline lookup yields CDR1 SGDLS and CDR2 YYNGEE. Trimming left V 3 bases short and J 6 bases short, with 6 bases between. This CDR3 comprises 11 residues.

The chain couples TRBV4-2 to TRBJ2-2; D ambiguous. V dropped 2 bases and J dropped 1 base, with 5 bases sitting between them. The CDR3 has 14 residues. Germline CDR1 reads LGHNA; CDR2 reads YNFKEQ. CDR3 in amino acids: CASSQSVNTGELFF. CDR3 nucleotide sequence: TGTGCCAGCAGCCAATCTGTGAACACCGGGGAGCTGTTTTTT.

The V and J genes are TRBV7-9 and TRBJ2-5; possibly TRBD2 for D (6 bases). Germline values: CDR1 SEHNR, CDR2 FQNEAQ (reference sequence). The CDR3 runs to 15 residues. V lost 6 bases and J lost 2, with 16 bases in between. CDR3 sequence reads: CASRPPGLHQETQYF. For the CDR3, the DNA is TGTGCCAGCAGACCCCCGGGACTCCATCAAGAGACCCAGTACTTC.

The chain couples TRBV9 to TRBJ2-5; TRBD1 matches 10 bases. The CDR3 spans 14 residues. Trimming at V came to 2 bases and at J to 5 bases, leaving 3 bases not matched to a gene. The germline gives CDR1 SGDLS, CDR2 YYNGEE. The CDR3 DNA is TGTGCCAGCAGCGTGGGGGACAGGGGCGAGACCCAGTACTTC. It encodes CASSVGDRGETQYF.

This rearrangement joins TRBV6-1 to TRBJ1-5; D not resolved. With 6 bases removed from V and 7 bases from J, the gap between germline ends came to 16 bases. The germline gives CDR1 MNHNS, CDR2 SASEGT. The CDR3 is 14 amino acids. The CDR3, as DNA: TGTGCCAGCAGGTCATCTGGGGAGGGACAGCCCCAGCATTTT. Translating gives CASRSSGEGQPQHF.

The V and J genes are TRBV28 and TRBJ1-4; 9 bases map to TRBD1. The CDR3 runs to 16 residues. The germline gives CDR1 MDHEN, CDR2 SYDVKM. The trim removed 1 base at V and 3 bases at J, leaving 3 bases unmatched. The CDR3 coding sequence is TGTGCCAGCAGTTTATACACAGGGGGCTCTAATGAAAAACTGTTTTTT. This sequence encodes CASSLYTGGSNEKLFF. The variable domain in full, with the rest retrieved from reference TRBV28 and TRBJ1-4, is DVKVTQSSRYLVKRTGEKVFLECVQDMDHENMFWYRQDPGLGLRLIYFSYDVKMKEKGDIPEGYSVSREKKERFSLILESASTNQTSMYLCASSLYTGGSNEKLFFGSGTQLSVL.

The J gene is TRBJ2-7, the V gene TRBV5-1, with TRBD2 identical over 14 bases. The CDR3 has 16 residues. Unmatched junction bases numbered 7, after V lost 2 bases and J lost 6 bases. Germline CDR1 SGHRS, CDR2 YFSETQ. CDR3: CASSLGLAGGWAEQYF. For the CDR3, the DNA is TGCGCCAGCAGCTTAGGACTAGCGGGAGGTTGGGCCGAGCAGTACTTC.

This chain uses TRBV7-8 with TRBJ2-6; the D gene is possibly TRBD2 (7 bases). CDR1 is SGHVS, CDR2 FQNEAQ, per germline. The V end was cut by 4 bases, the J end by 2 bases, with 21 bases between. The CDR3 totals 19 residues. CDR3 sequence (DNA): TGTGCCAGCAGCTCGCGTTTGGGGGGGCTATTTACTGGGGCCAACGTCCTGACTTTC. It codes for CASSSRLGGLFTGANVLTF. Full variable domain (rest looked up from reference TRBV7-8 and TRBJ2-6): GAGVSQSPRYKVAKRGQDVALRCDPISGHVSLFWYQQALGQGPEFLTYFQNEAQLDKSGLPSDRFFAERPEGSVSTLKIQRTQQEDSAVYLCASSSRLGGLFTGANVLTFGAGSRLTVL.

The CDR3 sequence is CASSQRTGGNNEQFF. In nucleotides, the CDR3 is TGTGCCAGCAGCCAGAGGACAGGGGGGAACAATGAGCAGTTCTTC. The chain uses TRBV7-2 and TRBJ2-1, with 10 nucleotides matching TRBD1. V shed 5 bases, J shed 5 bases, and the junction held 6 bases outside the gene matches. Germline assignment: CDR1 SGHTA and CDR2 FQGNSA. The CDR3 loop spans 15 amino acids.